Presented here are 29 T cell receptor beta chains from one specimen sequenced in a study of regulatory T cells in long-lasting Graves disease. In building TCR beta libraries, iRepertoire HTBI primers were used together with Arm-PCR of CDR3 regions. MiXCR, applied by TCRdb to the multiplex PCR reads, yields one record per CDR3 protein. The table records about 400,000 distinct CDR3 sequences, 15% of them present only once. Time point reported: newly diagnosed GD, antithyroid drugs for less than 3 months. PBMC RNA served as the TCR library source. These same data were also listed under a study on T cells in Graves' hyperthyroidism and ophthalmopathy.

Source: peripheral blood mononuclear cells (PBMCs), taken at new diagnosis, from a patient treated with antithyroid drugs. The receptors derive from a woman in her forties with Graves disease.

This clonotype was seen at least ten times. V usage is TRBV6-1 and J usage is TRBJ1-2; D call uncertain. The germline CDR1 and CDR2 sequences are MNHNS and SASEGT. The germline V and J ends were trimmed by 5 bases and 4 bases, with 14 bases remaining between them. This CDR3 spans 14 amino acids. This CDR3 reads CASSPPAATYGYTF. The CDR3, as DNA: TGTGCCAGCAGTCCCCCGGCAGCGACCTATGGCTACACCTTC.

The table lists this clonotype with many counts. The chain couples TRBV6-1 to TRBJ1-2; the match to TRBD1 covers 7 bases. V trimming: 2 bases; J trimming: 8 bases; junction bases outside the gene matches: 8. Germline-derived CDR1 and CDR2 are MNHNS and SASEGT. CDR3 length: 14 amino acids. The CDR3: CASSEPGQPVGYTF. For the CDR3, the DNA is TGTGCCAGCAGTGAACCGGGACAGCCAGTAGGCTACACCTTC.

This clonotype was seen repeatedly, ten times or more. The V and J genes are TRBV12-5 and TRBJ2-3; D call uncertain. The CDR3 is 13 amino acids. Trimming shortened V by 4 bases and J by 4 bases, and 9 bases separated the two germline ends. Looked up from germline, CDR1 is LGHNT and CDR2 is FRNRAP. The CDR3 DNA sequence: TGTGCTAGTGGTTACTTCGGCCCAGATACGCAGTATTTT. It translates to CASGYFGPDTQYF.

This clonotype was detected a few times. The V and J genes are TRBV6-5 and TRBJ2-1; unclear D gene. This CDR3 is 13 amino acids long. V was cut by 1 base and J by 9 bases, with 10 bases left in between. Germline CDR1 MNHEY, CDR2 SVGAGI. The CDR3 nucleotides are TGTGCCAGCAGTTACTATGCAGCCGGTGAGCAGTTCTTC. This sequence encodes CASSYYAAGEQFF.

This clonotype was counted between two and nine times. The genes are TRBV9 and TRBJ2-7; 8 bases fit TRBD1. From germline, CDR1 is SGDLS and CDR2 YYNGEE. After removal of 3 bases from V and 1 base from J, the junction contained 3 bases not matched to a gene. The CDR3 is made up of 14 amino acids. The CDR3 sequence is CASSGGQGSYEQYF. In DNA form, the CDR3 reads TGTGCCAGCAGCGGTGGACAGGGATCCTACGAGCAGTACTTC.

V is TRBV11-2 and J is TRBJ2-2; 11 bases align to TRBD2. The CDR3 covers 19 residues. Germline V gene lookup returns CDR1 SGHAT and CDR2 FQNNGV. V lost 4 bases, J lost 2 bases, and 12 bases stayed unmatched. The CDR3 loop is CASSSPGDSGRANTGELFF. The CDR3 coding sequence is TGTGCCAGCAGCTCCCCGGGTGATAGCGGGAGGGCCAACACCGGGGAGCTGTTTTTT.

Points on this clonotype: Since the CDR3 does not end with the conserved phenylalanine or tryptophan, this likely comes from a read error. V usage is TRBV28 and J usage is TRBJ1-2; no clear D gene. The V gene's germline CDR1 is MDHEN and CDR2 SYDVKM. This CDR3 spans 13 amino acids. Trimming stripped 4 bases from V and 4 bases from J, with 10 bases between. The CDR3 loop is CASSSTRSYGYTS. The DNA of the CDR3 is TGTGCCAGCAGTTCAACGAGGAGCTATGGCTACACCTCC.

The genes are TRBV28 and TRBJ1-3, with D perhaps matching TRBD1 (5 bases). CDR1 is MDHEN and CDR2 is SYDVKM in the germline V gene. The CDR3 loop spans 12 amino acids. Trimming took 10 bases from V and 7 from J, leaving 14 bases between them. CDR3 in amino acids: CATLSRGNTIYF. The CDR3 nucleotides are TGTGCCACCCTGAGCCGGGGGAACACCATATATTTT.

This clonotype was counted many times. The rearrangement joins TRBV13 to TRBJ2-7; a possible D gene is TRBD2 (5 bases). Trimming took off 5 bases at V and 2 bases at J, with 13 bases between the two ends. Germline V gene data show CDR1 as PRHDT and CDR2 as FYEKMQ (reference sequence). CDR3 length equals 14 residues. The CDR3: CASSQSGPPYEQYF. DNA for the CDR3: TGTGCCAGCAGCCAAAGCGGACCTCCCTACGAGCAGTACTTC.

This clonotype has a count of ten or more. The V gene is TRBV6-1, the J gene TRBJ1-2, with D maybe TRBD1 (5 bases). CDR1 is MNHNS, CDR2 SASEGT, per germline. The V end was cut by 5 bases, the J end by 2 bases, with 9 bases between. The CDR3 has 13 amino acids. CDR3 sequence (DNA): TGTGCCAGCAGTCCGGACAAAAACTATGGCTACACCTTC. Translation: CASSPDKNYGYTF.

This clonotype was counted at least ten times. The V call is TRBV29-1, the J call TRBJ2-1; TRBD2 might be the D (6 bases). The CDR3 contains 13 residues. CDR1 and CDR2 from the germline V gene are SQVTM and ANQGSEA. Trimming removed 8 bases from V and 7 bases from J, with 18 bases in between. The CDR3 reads CSPREVAVNEQFF. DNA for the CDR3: TGCAGCCCTAGGGAGGTCGCGGTGAATGAGCAGTTCTTC.

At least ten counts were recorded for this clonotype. As DNA, the CDR3 is TGTGCCAGCAGCCAAGATTACGAGCAGTACTTC. Translated: CASSQDYEQYF. This chain connects TRBV4-2 to TRBJ2-7; no definite D call. The CDR3 contains 11 residues. Per germline, CDR1 LGHNA and CDR2 YNFKEQ. V shed 0 bases and J shed 4 bases, with 1 base lying between them.

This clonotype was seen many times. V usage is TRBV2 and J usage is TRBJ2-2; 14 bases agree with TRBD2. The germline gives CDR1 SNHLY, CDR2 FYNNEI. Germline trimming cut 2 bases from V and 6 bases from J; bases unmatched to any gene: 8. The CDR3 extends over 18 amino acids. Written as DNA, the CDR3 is TGTGCCAGCAGTGAATTCGGGACTAGCGGGAGTTCCCCCGGGGAGCTGTTTTTT. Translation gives CASSEFGTSGSSPGELFF.

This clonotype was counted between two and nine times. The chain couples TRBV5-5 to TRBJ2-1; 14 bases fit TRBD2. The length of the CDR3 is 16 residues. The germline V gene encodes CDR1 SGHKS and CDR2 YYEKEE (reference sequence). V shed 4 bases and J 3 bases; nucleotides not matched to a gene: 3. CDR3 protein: CASSKGLAGDYNEQFF. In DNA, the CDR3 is TGTGCCAGCAGCAAGGGACTAGCGGGAGACTACAATGAGCAGTTCTTC.

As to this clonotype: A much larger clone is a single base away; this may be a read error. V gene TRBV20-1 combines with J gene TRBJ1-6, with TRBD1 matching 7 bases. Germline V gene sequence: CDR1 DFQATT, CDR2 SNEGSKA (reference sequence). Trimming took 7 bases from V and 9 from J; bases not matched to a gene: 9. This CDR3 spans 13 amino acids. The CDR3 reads CSVGGQNSSPLHF. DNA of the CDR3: TGCAGTGTGGGGGGACAGAATAGTTCACCCCTCCACTTT.

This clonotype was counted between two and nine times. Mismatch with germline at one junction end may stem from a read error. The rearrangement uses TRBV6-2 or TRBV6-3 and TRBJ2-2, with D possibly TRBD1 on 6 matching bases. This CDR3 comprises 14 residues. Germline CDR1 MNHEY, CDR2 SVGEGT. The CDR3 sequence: CASWPGRDTGELLF. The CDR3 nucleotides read TGTGCCAGCTGGCCGGGACGGGACACCGGGGAGCTGCTTTTT.

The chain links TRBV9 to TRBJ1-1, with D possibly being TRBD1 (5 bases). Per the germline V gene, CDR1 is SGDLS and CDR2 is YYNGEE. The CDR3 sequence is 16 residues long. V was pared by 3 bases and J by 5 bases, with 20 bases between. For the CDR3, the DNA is TGTGCCAGCAGCGGGGGAGGGGCCGCGCAAATAACTGAAGCTTTCTTT. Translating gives CASSGGGAAQITEAFF.

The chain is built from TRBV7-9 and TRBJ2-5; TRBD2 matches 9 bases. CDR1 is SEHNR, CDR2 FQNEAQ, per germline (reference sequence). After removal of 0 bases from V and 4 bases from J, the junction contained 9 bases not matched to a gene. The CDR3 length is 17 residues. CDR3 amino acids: CASSLAGREGLRETQYF. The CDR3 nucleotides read TGTGCCAGCAGCTTAGCAGGGCGGGAGGGCTTACGAGAGACCCAGTACTTC.

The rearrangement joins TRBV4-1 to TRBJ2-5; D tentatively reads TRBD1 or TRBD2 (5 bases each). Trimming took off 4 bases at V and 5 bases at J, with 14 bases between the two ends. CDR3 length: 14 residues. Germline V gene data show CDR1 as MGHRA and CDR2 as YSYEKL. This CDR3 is CASSPHGARETQYF. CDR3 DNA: TGCGCCAGCAGCCCTCACGGGGCCCGGGAGACCCAGTACTTC.

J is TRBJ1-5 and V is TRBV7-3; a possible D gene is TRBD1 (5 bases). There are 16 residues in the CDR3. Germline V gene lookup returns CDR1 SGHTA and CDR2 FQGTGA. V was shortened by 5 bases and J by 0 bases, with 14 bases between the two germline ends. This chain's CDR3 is CASSPRTIYSNQPQHF. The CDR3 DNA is TGTGCCAGCAGCCCCAGGACAATTTATAGCAATCAGCCCCAGCATTTT.

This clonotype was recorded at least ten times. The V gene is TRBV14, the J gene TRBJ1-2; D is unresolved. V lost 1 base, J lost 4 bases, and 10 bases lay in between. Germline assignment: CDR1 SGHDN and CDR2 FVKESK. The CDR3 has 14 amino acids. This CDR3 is CASSQGAQFYGYTF. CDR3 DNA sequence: TGTGCCAGCAGCCAAGGGGCCCAGTTCTATGGCTACACCTTC.

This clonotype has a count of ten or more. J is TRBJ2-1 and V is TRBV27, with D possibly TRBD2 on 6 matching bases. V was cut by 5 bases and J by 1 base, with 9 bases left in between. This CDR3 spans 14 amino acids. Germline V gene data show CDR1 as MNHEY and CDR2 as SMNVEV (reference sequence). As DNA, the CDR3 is TGTGCCAGCAGTGCCCGGGGGTCCTACAATGAGCAGTTCTTC. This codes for CASSARGSYNEQFF.

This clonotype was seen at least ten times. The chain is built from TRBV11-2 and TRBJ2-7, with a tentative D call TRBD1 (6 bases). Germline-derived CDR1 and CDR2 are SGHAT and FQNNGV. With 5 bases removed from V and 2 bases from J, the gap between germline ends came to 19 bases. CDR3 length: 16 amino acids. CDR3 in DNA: TGTGCCAGCAGCCGTTGGGACAAAGATCTTCCCTACGAGCAGTACTTC. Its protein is CASSRWDKDLPYEQYF.

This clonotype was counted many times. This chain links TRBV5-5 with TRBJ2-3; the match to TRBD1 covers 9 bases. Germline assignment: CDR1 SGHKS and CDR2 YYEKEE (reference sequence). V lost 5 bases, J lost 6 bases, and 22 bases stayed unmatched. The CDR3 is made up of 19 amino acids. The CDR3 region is CASSAQGAGAPTGKDTQYF. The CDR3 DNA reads TGTGCCAGCAGTGCACAGGGGGCCGGCGCGCCCACTGGGAAGGATACGCAGTATTTT.

Here the CDR3 DNA reads TGTGCCAGCAGCGCCGGTGCGGCAGGGTGGCCCGGAGACACCGGGGAGCTGTTTTTT. Protein product: CASSAGAAGWPGDTGELFF. This sequence joins TRBV7-6 and TRBJ2-2; the D gene is possibly TRBD1 (5 bases). Germline V CDR1 and CDR2: SGHVS, FNYEAQ. V shed 5 bases and J shed 3 bases, with 25 bases lying between them. The CDR3 contains 19 residues. Full variable domain (remainder filled in from reference TRBV7-6 and TRBJ2-2): GAGVSQSPRYKVTKRGQDVALRCDPISGHVSLYWYRQALGQGPEFLTYFNYEAQQDKSGLPNDRFSAERPEGSISTLTIQRTEQRDSAMYRCASSAGAAGWPGDTGELFFGEGSRLTVL.

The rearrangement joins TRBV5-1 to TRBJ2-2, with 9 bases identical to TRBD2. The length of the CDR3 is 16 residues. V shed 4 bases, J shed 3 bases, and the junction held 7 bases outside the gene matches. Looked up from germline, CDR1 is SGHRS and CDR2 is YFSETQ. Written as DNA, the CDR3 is TGCGCCAGCAGCGCTCAGCGGGAGGTGGACACCGGGGAGCTGTTTTTT. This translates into CASSAQREVDTGELFF.

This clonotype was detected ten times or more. The CDR3 protein is CASSIGDFSGNTIYF. DNA for the CDR3: TGTGCCAGTAGTATCGGGGACTTCTCTGGAAACACCATATATTTT. J is TRBJ1-3 and V is TRBV19; perhaps TRBD1 as D (5 bases). This CDR3 is 15 amino acids long. V shed 3 bases and J shed 0 bases, with 9 bases lying between them. CDR1 LNHDA and CDR2 SQIVND come from the germline V gene (reference sequence).

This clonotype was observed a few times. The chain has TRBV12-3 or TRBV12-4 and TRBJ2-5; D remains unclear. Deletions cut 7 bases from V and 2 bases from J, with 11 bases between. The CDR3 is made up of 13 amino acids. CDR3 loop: CASNPPGQETQYF. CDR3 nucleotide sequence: TGTGCCAGCAATCCACCCGGGCAAGAGACCCAGTACTTC.

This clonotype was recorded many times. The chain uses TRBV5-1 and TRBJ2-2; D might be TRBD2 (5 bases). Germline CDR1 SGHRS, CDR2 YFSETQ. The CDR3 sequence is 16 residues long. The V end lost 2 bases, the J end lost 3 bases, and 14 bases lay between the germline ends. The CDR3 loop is CASSFNTFGDTGELFF. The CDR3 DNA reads TGCGCCAGCAGCTTCAACACCTTCGGGGACACCGGGGAGCTGTTTTTT.